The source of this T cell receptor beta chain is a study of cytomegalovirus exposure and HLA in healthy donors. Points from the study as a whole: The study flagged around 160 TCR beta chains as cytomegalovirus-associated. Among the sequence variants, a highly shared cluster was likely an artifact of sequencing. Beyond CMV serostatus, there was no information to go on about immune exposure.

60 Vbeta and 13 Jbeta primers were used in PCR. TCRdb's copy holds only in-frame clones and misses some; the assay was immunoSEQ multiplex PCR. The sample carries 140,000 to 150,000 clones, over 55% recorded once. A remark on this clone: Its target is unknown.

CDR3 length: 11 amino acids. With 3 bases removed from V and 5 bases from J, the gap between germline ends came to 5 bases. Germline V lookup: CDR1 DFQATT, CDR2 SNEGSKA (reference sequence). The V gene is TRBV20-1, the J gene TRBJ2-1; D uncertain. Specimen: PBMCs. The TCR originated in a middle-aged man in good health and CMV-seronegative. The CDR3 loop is CSARADNEQFF. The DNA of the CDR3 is TGCAGTGCTAGGGCGGACAATGAGCAGTTCTTC.